This T cell receptor beta chain appears in the sequencing data of a study of regulatory T cells in long-lasting Graves disease. Germline V gene sequence: CDR1 SNHLY, CDR2 FYNNEI. This CDR3 region has 15 residues. Trimming took 6 bases from V and 5 from J; bases not matched to a gene: 7. Relying on iRepertoire HTBI primers and Arm-PCR of CDR3 regions, the team built TCR beta libraries. MiXCR, applied by TCRdb to the multiplex PCR reads, yields one record per CDR3 protein. The sample has roughly 400,000 distinct CDR3 sequences, around 21% seen once. Time point denoted: persistent/refractory GD, antithyroid drugs over 5 years with positive TRAb. Isolated PBMC RNA provided the starting material for the TCR library.

This chain links TRBV2 with TRBJ2-2, with 9 bases identical to TRBD2. Sequencing used peripheral blood mononuclear cells (PBMCs), obtained when the disease was refractory, from a patient treated with antithyroid drugs. This TCR was sampled from a female donor with Graves disease. The CDR3 DNA is TGTGCCAGCAGCTTAATGACTAGCGGAACCGGGGAGCTGTTTTTT. Protein: CASSLMTSGTGELFF.